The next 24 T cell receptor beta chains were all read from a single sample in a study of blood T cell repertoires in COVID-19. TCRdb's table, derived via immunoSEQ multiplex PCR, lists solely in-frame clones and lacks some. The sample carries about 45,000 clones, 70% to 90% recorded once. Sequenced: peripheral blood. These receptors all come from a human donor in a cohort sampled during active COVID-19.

CDR3 nucleotides: TGTGCCACCAGTGCAGGGGCCGACACCGGGGAGCTGTTTTTT. Protein product: CATSAGADTGELFF. This rearrangement joins TRBV24-1 to TRBJ2-2; TRBD1 is a possible D gene (6 bases). The V end was cut by 5 bases, the J end by 3 bases, with 9 bases between. The germline gives CDR1 KGHDR, CDR2 SFDVKD. The CDR3 contains 14 residues.

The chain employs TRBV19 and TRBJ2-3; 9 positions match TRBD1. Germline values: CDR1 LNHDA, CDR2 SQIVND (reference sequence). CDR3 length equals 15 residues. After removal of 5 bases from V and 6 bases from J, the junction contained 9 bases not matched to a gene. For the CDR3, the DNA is TGTGCCAGTAGTCTCGGACAGGGGAGAGTGGATACGCAGTATTTT. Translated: CASSLGQGRVDTQYF.

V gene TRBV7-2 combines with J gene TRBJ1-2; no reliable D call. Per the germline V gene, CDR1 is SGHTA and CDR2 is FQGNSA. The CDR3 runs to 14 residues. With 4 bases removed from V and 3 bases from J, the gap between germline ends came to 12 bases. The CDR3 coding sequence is TGTGCCAGCAGCTCGTTGACGGGAGACTATGGCTACACCTTC. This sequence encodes CASSSLTGDYGYTF.

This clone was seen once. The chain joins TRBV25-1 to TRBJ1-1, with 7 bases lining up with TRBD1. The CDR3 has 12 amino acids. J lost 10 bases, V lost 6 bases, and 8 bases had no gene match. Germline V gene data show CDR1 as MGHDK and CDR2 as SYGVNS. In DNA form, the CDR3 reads TGTGCCAGCAGCCGGACAGGTATGGTAGCTTTCTTT. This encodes CASSRTGMVAFF.

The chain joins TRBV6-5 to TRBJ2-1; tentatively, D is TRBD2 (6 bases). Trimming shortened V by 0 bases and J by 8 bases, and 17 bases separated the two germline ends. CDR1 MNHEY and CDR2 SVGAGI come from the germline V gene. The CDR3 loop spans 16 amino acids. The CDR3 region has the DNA TGTGCCAGCAGTTACTCCGGACTAATCGTCGGCGATGAGCAGTTCTTC. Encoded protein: CASSYSGLIVGDEQFF.

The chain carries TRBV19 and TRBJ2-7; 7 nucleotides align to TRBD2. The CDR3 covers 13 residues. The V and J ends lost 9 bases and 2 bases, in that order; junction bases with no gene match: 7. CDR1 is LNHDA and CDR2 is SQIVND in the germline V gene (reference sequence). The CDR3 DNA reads TGTGCCAGCGCGGGGGACGGGACCTACGAGCAGTACTTC. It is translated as CASAGDGTYEQYF.

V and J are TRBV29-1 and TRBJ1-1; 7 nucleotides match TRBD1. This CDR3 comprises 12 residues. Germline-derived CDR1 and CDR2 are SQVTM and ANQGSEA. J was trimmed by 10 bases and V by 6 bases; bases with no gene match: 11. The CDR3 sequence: CSVEKNQGGAFF. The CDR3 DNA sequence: TGCAGCGTGGAGAAAAACCAGGGGGGAGCTTTCTTT.

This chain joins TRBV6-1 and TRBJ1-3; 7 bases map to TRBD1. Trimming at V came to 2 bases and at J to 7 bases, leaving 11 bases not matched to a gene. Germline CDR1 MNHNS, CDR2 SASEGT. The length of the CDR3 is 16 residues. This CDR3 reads CASSERGRGSANTIYF. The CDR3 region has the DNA TGTGCCAGCAGTGAACGTGGCAGGGGGAGTGCGAACACCATATATTTT.

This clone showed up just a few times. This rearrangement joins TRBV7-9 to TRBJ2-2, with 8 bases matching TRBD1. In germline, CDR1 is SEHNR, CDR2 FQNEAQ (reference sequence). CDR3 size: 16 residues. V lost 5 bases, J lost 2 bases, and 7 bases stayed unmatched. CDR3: CASSLKTGANTGELFF. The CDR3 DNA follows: TGTGCCAGCAGCCTCAAGACAGGGGCTAACACCGGGGAGCTGTTTTTT.

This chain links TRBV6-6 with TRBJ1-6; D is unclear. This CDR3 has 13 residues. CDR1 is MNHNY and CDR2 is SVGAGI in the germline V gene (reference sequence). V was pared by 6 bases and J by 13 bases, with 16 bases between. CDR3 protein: CASRQSPVGPLHF. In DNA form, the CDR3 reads TGTGCCAGCAGGCAATCTCCCGTCGGTCCCCTCCACTTT.

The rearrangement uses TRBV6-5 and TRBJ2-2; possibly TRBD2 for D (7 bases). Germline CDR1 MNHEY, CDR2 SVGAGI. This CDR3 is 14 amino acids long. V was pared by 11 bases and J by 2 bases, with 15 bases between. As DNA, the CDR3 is TGTGCCGCCAAGGGGGGGCTTAACACCGGGGAGCTGTTTTTT. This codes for CAAKGGLNTGELFF.

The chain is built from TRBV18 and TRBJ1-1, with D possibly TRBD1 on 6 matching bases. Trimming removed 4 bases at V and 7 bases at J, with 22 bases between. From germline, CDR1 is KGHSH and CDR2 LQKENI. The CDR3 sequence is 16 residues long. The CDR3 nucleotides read TGTGCCAGCTCACTCGGGACACTCGCCGGGAGGGGTGAAGCTTTCTTT. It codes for CASSLGTLAGRGEAFF.

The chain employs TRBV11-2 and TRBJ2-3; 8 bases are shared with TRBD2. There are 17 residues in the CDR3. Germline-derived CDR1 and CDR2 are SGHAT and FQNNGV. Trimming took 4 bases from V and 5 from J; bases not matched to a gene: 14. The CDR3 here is CASSYRGRGATLDTQYF. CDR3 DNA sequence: TGTGCCAGCAGCTACCGGGGGCGGGGGGCCACTTTAGATACGCAGTATTTT.

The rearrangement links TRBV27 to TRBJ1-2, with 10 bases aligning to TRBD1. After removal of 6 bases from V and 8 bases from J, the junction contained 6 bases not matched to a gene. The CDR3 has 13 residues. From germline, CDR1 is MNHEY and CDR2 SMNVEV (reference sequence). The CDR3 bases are TGTGCCAGCAGCCGGACAGGGGGGTACGGCTACACCTTC. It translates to CASSRTGGYGYTF.

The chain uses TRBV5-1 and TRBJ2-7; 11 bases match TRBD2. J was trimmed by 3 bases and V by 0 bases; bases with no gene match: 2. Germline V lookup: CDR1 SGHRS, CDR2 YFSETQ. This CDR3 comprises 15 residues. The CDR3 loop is CASSLGTSGGYEQYF. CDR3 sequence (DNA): TGCGCCAGCAGCTTGGGTACTAGCGGGGGCTACGAGCAGTACTTC. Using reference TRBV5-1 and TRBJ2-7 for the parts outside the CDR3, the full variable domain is KAGVTQTPRYLIKTRGQQVTLSCSPISGHRSVSWYQQTPGQGLQFLFEYFSETQRNKGNFPGRFSGRQFSNSRSEMNVSTLELGDSALYLCASSLGTSGGYEQYFGPGTRLTVT.

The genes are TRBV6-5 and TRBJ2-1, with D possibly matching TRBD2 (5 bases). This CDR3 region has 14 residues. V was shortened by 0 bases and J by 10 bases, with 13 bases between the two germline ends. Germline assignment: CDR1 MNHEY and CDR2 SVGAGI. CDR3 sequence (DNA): TGTGCCAGCAGTTACTCGTTCATTGGCGGGGAGCAGTTCTTC. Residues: CASSYSFIGGEQFF.

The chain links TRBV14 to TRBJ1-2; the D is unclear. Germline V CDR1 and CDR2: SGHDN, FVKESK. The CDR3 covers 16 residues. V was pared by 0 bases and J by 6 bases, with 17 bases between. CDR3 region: CASSQEGYGGKDGYTF. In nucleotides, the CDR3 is TGTGCCAGCAGCCAAGAAGGTTATGGAGGGAAGGATGGCTACACCTTC.

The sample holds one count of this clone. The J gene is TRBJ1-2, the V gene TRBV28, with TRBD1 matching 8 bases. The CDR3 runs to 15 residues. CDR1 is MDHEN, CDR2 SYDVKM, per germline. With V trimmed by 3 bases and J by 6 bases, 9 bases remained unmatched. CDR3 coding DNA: TGTGCCAGCAGTTTCCGGCCCGCAGGGGGCGATGGCTACACCTTC. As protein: CASSFRPAGGDGYTF.

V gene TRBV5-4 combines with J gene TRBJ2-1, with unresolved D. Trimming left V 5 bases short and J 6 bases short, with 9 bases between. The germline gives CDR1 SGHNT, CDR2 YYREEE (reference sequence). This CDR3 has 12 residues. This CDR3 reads CASREASNEQFF. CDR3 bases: TGTGCCAGCAGAGAAGCTTCCAATGAGCAGTTCTTC.

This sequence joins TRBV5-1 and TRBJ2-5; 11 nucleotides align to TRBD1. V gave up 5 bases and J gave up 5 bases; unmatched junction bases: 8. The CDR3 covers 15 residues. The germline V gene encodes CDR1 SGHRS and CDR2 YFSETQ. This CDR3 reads CASSTSGTGGETQYF. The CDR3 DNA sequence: TGCGCCAGCAGTACTTCCGGGACAGGGGGGGAGACCCAGTACTTC.

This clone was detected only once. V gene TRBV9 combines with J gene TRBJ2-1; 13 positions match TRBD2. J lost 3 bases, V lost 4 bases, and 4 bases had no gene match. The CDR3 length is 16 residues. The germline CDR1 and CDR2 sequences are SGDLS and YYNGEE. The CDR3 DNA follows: TGTGCCAGCAGCTTCCGACTAGCGGGGGGCTACAATGAGCAGTTCTTC. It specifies CASSFRLAGGYNEQFF. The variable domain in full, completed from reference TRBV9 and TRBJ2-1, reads DSGVTQTPKHLITATGQRVTLRCSPRSGDLSVYWYQQSLDQGLQFLIQYYNGEERAKGNILERFSAQQFPDLHSELNLSSLELGDSALYFCASSFRLAGGYNEQFFGPGTRLTVL.

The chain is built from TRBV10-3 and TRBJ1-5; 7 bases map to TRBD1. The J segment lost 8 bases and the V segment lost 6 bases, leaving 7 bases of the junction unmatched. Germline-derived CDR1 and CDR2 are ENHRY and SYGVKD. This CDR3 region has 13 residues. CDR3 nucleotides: TGTGCCATCAGGGAATCACAGGGGAAGCCCCAGCATTTT. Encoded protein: CAIRESQGKPQHF.

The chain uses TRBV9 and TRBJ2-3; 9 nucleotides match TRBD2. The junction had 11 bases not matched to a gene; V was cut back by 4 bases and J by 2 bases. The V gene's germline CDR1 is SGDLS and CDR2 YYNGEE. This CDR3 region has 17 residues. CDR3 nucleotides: TGTGCCAGCAGCTCCGTAGCGGGGGAGACGATCACAGATACGCAGTATTTT. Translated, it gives CASSSVAGETITDTQYF. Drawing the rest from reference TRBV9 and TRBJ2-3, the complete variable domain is DSGVTQTPKHLITATGQRVTLRCSPRSGDLSVYWYQQSLDQGLQFLIQYYNGEERAKGNILERFSAQQFPDLHSELNLSSLELGDSALYFCASSSVAGETITDTQYFGPGTRLTVL.

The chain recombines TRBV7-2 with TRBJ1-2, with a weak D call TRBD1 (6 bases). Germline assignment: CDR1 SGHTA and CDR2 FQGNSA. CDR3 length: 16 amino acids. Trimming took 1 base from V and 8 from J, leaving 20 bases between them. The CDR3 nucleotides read TGTGCCAGCAGCTTAGGGGGGCCTCAGTGGGAGGGCGGCTACACCTTC. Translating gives CASSLGGPQWEGGYTF. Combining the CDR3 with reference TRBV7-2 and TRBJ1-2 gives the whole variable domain GAGVSQSPSNKVTEKGKDVELRCDPISGHTALYWYRQSLGQGLEFLIYFQGNSAPDKSGLPSDRFSAERTGGSVSTLTIQRTQQEDSAVYLCASSLGGPQWEGGYTFGSGTRLTVV.